Below, one T cell receptor (beta chain) is given with its context. Sequencing of TCR beta was performed on blood CD8+ and CD4+ T cells. The multiple sclerosis control group comprised treatment-naive patients with stable or active relapsing-remitting disease. TEMRA cells were FACS-enriched, with CD8+ and CD4+ T cells isolated negatively. This sample is drawn from a study of CD8 T cells in Susac syndrome. It was with random hexamers that roughly 0.45 to 1 ug RNA was reverse transcribed. Amplification of TCR beta CDR3 across 54 Vbeta and 13 Jbeta was performed with immunoSEQ multiplex PCR. From the immunoSEQ multiplex PCR reads, TCRdb called clonotypes with MiXCR, one entry per CDR3 protein. The repertoire consists of roughly 130,000 distinct CDR3 sequences, with 94% occurring once and the leading ten covering around 0.12%. The CDR3 runs to 14 residues. The germline V gene has CDR1 LNHDA and CDR2 SQIVND (reference sequence). V dropped 5 bases and J dropped 1 base, with 11 bases sitting between them.

Sequencing used CD4+ T cells from PBMCs. This chain connects TRBV19 to TRBJ1-2; no clear D. The source of this sequence is a human donor with multiple sclerosis. The CDR3 nucleotides read TGTGCCAGTAGTCCCCAGACGTTTAACTATGGCTACACCTTC. This sequence encodes CASSPQTFNYGYTF.